This is a list of T cell receptor beta chains from one sample in a study of T cells in Graves' hyperthyroidism and ophthalmopathy. TCRdb redid the calling of the multiplex PCR reads with MiXCR, one entry per CDR3 protein. This sample carries fewer than 850,000 distinct CDR3 sequences, roughly 17% of them seen once, and the ten largest clones take around 15%. The sample comprised blood. These receptors came from a man in his fifties with Graves' hyperthyroidism. Both conserved end residues are part of each CDR3.

TRBV10-3	TRBJ2-1	CAIRADRGRLGEQFF
TRBV9	TRBJ2-7	CASSANRKTYEQYF
TRBV30	TRBJ2-1	CAWSSGAYNEQFF
TRBV28	TRBJ2-5	CASSRGIETQYF
TRBV7-8	TRBJ2-5	CASSSREELRETQYF
TRBV13	TRBJ2-1	CASSWRLPTTSYNEQFF
TRBV20-1	TRBJ2-7	CSAPGLVDHEQYF
TRBV10-1	TRBJ2-1	CASTGTSGLYNEQFF
TRBV20-1	TRBJ1-2	CSAPLVDRGYGYTF
TRBV19	TRBJ1-4	CASSLQGATTEKLFF
TRBV28	TRBJ2-2	CASSPGDRVNTGELFF
TRBV27	TRBJ2-7	CASGTVPTYEQYF
TRBV10-3	TRBJ2-5	CAISESHGALGETQYF
TRBV12-3/TRBV12-4	TRBJ1-2	CASSPAGFYGYTF
TRBV28	TRBJ2-2	CASSYASAGELFF
TRBV24-1	TRBJ2-3	CATSDSLAGDTQYF
TRBV10-3	TRBJ1-1	CAISGTPNTEAFF
TRBV2	TRBJ1-2	CASSEASGRNYGYTF
TRBV5-1	TRBJ1-6	CASSLVADNSPLHF
TRBV5-1	TRBJ2-7	CASSLAIGDYVSYEQYF
TRBV27	TRBJ1-4	CASRLHGRNNEKLFF
TRBV10-3	TRBJ1-1	CAISEGKGYTEAFF
TRBV19	TRBJ2-7	CASSMVGLAAYEQYF
TRBV6-5	TRBJ2-7	CASSYSRREELSYEQYF
TRBV6-5	TRBJ1-1	CASSFTGNSNTEAFF